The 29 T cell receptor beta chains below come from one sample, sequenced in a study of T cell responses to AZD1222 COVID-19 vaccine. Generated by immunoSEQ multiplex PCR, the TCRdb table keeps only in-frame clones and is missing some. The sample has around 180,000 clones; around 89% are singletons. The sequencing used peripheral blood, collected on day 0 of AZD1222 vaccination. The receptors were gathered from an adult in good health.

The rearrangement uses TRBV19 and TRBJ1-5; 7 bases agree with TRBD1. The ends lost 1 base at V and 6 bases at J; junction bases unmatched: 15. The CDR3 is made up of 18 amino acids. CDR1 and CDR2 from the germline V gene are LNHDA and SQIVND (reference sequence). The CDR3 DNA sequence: TGTGCCAGTAGTATAGCTCGACAGGGATCCACACCCAGTCAGCCCCAGCATTTT. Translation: CASSIARQGSTPSQPQHF.

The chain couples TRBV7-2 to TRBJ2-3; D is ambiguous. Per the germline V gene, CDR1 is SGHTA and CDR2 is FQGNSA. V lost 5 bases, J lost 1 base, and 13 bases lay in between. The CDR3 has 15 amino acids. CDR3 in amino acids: CASSLDLAGTDTQYF. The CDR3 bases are TGTGCCAGCAGCCTGGACCTCGCCGGCACAGATACGCAGTATTTT.

The DNA for the CDR3 is TGTGCCTGGAGTGACCTAGGGGGCGGAGAGACCCAGTACTTC. As protein: CAWSDLGGGETQYF. The gene calls are TRBV30 and TRBJ2-5; 7 bases map to TRBD1. The CDR3 covers 14 residues. Germline trimming cut 1 base from V and 4 bases from J; bases unmatched to any gene: 6. Per the germline V gene, CDR1 is GTSNPN and CDR2 is SVGIG (reference sequence).

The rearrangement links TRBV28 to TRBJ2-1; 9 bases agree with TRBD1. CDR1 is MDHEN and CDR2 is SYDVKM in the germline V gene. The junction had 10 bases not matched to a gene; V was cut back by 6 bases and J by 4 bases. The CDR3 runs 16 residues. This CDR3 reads CASSSGAGQGYNEQFF. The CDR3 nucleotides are TGTGCCAGCAGCTCGGGGGCGGGACAGGGTTACAATGAGCAGTTCTTC.

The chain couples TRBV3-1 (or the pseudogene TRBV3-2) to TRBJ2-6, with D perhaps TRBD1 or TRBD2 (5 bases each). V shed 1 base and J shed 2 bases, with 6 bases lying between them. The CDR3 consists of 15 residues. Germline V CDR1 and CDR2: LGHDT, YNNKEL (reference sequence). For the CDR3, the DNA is TGTGCCAGCAGCCAAGGGGGACCTGGGGCCAACGTCCTGACTTTC. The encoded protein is CASSQGGPGANVLTF.

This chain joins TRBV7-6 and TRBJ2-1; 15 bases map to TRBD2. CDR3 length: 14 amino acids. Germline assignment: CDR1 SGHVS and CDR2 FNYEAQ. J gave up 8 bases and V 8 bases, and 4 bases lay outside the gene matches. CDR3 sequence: CASGRTSGGDEQFF. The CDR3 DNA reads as TGTGCCAGCGGACGGACTAGCGGGGGGGATGAGCAGTTCTTC.

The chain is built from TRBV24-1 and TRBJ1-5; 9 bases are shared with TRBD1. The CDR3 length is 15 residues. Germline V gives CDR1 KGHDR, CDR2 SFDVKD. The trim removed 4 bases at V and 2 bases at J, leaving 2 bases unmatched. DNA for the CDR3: TGTGCCACCAGTGACCGGACAGGGGGCAATCAGCCCCAGCATTTT. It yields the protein CATSDRTGGNQPQHF.

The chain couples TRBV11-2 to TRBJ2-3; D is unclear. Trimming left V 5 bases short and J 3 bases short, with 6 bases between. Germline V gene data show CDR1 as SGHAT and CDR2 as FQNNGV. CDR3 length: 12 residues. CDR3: CASSPGTDTQYF. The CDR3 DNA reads TGTGCCAGCAGCCCCGGAACAGATACGCAGTATTTT.

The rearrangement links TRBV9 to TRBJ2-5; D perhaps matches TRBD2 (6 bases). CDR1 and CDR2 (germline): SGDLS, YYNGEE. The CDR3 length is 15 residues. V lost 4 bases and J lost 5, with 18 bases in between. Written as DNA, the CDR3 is TGTGCCAGCAGCACCACGGCGGTGGCGGGGGAGACCCAGTACTTC. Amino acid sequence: CASSTTAVAGETQYF.

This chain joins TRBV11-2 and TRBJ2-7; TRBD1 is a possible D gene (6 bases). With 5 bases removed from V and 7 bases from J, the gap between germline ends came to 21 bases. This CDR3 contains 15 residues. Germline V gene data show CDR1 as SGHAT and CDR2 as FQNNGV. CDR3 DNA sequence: TGTGCCAGCAGCCTAAGGGCGCAGGGGTTGTGGGAGCAGTACTTC. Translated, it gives CASSLRAQGLWEQYF.

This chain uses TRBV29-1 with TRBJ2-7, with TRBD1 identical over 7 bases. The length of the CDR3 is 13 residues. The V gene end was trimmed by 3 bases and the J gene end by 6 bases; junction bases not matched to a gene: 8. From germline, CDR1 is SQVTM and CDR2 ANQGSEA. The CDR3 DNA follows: TGCAGCGTTGATGGGACAGACCGGCGCGAGCAGTACTTC. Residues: CSVDGTDRREQYF.

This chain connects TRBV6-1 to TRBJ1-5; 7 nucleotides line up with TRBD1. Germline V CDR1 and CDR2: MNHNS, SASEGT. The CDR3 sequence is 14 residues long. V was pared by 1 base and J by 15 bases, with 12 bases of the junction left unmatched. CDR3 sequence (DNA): TGTGCCAGCAGTGAAGATCCGAGAAGGGGGCGAGGGCATTTT. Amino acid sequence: CASSEDPRRGRGHF.

The CDR3 coding sequence is TGTGCCAGCGGACACGGACAGAGCTATAGTGGCAATCAGCCCCAGCATTTT. Its protein is CASGHGQSYSGNQPQHF. The chain couples TRBV27 to TRBJ1-5; perhaps TRBD1 as D (6 bases). CDR3 length: 17 residues. Per germline, CDR1 MNHEY and CDR2 SMNVEV (reference sequence). Deletions cut 8 bases from V and 2 bases from J, with 22 bases between.

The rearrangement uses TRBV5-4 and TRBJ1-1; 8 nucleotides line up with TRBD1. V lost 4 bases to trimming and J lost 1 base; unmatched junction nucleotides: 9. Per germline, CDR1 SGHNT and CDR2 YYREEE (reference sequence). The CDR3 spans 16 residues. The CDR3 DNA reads TGTGCCAGCAGCCCTCCGGGGGACAGGAGGAACACTGAAGCTTTCTTT. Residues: CASSPPGDRRNTEAFF.

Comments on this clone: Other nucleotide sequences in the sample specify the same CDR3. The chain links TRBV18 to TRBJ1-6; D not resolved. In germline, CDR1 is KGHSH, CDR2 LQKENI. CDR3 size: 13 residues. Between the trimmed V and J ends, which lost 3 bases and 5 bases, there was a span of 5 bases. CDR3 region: CASSPDNNSPLHF. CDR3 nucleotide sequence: TGTGCCAGCTCACCCGATAATAATTCACCCCTCCACTTT.

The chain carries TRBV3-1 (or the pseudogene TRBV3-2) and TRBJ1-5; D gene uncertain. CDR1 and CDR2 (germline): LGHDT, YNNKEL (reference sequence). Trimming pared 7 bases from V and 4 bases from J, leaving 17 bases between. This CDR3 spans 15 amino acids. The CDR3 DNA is TGTGCCAGCACCCCCCGGGCGGTCAAAAATCAGCCCCAGCATTTT. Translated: CASTPRAVKNQPQHF.

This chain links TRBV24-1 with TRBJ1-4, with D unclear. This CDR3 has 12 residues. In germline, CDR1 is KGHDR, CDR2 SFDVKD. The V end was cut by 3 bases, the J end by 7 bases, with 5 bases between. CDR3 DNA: TGTGCCACCAGTGATCCGGCTGAAAAACTGTTTTTT. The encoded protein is CATSDPAEKLFF.

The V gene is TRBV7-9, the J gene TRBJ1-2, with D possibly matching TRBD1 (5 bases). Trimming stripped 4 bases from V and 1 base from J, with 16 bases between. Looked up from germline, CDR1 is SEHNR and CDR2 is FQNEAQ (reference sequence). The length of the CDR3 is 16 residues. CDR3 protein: CASSSASGRINYGYTF. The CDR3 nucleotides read TGTGCCAGCAGCTCCGCCTCGGGACGGATTAACTATGGCTACACCTTC.

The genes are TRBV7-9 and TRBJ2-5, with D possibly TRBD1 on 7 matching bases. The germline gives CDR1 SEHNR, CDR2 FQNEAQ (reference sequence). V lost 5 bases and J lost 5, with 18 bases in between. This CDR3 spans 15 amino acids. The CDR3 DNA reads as TGTGCCAGCAGCGTCCGGGACAGCCGGGGGGAGACCCAGTACTTC. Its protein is CASSVRDSRGETQYF.

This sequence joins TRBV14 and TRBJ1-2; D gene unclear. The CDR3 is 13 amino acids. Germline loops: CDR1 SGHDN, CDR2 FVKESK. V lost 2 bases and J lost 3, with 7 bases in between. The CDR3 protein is CASSQNVYYGYTF. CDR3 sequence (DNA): TGTGCCAGCAGCCAAAACGTTTACTATGGCTACACCTTC.

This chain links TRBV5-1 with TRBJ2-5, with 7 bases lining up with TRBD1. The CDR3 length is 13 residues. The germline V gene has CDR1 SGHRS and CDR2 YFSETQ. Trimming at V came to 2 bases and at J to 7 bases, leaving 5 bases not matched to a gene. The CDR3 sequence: CASSFTGEGTQYF. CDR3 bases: TGCGCCAGCAGCTTTACAGGGGAAGGGACCCAGTACTTC.

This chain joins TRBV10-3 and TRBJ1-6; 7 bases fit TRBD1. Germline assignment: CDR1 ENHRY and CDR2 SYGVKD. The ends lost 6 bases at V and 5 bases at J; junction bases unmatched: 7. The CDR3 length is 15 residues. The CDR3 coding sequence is TGTGCCATCAGGGATAGACAGGGCGATAATTCACCCCTCCACTTT. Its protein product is CAIRDRQGDNSPLHF.

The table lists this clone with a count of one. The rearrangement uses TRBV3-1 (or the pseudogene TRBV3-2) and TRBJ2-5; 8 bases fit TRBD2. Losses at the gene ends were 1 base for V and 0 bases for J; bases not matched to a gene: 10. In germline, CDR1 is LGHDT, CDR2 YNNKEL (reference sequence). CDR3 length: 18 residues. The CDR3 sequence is CASSQGDEGLGYQETQYF. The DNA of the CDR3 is TGTGCCAGCAGCCAAGGAGACGAGGGACTAGGGTACCAAGAGACCCAGTACTTC.

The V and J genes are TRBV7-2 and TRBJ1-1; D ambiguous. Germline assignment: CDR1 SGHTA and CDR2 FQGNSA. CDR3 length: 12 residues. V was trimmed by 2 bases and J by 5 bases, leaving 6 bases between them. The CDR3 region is CASSLKGTEAFF. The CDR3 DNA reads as TGTGCCAGCAGCTTAAAAGGAACTGAAGCTTTCTTT. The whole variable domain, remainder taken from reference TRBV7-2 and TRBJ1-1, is GAGVSQSPSNKVTEKGKDVELRCDPISGHTALYWYRQSLGQGLEFLIYFQGNSAPDKSGLPSDRFSAERTGGSVSTLTIQRTQQEDSAVYLCASSLKGTEAFFGQGTRLTVV.

Here the CDR3 reads CASSRLSDSYGYTF. CDR3 bases: TGTGCCAGCAGCCGGCTCTCGGACAGCTATGGCTACACCTTC. The rearrangement links TRBV7-9 to TRBJ1-2, with a tentative D call TRBD1 (6 bases). V was trimmed by 5 bases and J by 4 bases, leaving 14 bases between them. The length of the CDR3 is 14 residues. Germline V gives CDR1 SEHNR, CDR2 FQNEAQ (reference sequence).

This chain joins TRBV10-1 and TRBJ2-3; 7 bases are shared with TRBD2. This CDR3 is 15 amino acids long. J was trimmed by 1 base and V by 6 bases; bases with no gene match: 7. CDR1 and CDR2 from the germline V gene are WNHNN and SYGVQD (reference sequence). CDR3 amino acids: CASRAPGLRTDTQYF. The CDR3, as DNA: TGCGCCAGCAGGGCGCCGGGACTACGCACAGATACGCAGTATTTT.

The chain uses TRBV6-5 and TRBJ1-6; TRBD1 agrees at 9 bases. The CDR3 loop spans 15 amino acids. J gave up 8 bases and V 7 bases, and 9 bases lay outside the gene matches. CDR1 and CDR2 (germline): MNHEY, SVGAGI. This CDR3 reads CASKTGGYSDSPLHF. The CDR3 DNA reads TGTGCCAGCAAGACAGGGGGGTATTCGGATTCACCCCTCCACTTT.

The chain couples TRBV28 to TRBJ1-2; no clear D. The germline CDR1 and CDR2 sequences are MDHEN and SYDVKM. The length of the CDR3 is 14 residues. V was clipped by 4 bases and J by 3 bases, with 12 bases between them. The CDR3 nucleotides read TGTGCCAGCAGTTCCGCCCAAAGTTACTATGGCTACACCTTC. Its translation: CASSSAQSYYGYTF.

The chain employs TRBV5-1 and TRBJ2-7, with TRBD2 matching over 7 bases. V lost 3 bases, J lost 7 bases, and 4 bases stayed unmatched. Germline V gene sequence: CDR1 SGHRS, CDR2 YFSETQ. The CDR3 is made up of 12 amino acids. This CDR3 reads CASSWEGSEQYF. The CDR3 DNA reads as TGCGCCAGCAGCTGGGAGGGGTCGGAGCAGTACTTC.